These T cell receptor beta chains were read from a single sample in a study of Ad26.COV2.S vaccination and SARS-CoV-2 variants. Libraries were prepared by immunoSEQ multiplex PCR; TCRdb keeps only in-frame clonotypes and omits some of them. Here the sample spans approximately 360,000 clones, about 83% being singletons. The material sequenced was peripheral blood, taken in a trial of Ad26.COV2.S vaccine versus placebo. The receptors were gathered from a person between 18 and 59 years old who received the Ad26.COV2.S COVID-19 vaccine or a placebo. Both conserved end residues are part of each CDR3. The order of the fields is CDR3 DNA, CDR3 protein, V gene, J gene, clone size, D gene. A D gene is named only where the DNA matches it firmly. Rows may omit the clone size; those that give it use once, few, many or a size class.

CDR3 DNA: TGTGCCAGCATTTCTCAAAAGGGCCCTAATTCACCCCTCCACTTT; CDR3 protein: CASISQKGPNSPLHF; V gene: TRBV2; J gene: TRBJ1-6; clone size: few; D gene: -
CDR3 DNA: TGTGCCAGCGGGGGACAGGGGCACACTGAAGCTTTCTTT; CDR3 protein: CASGGQGHTEAFF; V gene: TRBV2; J gene: TRBJ1-1; clone size: few; D gene: TRBD1
CDR3 DNA: TGTGCCAGCAGTTACTTGGTATCGGGACAGGGGGGCCGGGGTGAGCAGTTCTTC; CDR3 protein: CASSYLVSGQGGRGEQFF; V gene: TRBV6-2/TRBV6-3; J gene: TRBJ2-1; clone size: -; D gene: TRBD1
CDR3 DNA: TGTGCCACCGGGACAGGGGAGGACACCGGGGAGCTGTTTTTT; CDR3 protein: CATGTGEDTGELFF; V gene: TRBV6-4; J gene: TRBJ2-2; clone size: -; D gene: TRBD1
CDR3 DNA: TGCGCCAGCAGTGGACTAGACTCCTACGAGCAGTACTTC; CDR3 protein: CASSGLDSYEQYF; V gene: TRBV4-1; J gene: TRBJ2-7; clone size: few; D gene: TRBD2
CDR3 DNA: TGTGCCTGGAGGTCGGGACAGGGGTATGGCTACACCTTC; CDR3 protein: CAWRSGQGYGYTF; V gene: TRBV30; J gene: TRBJ1-2; clone size: -; D gene: TRBD1
CDR3 DNA: TGTGCCAGCAGCTTACCTTGGGACTTC; CDR3 protein: CASSLPWDF; V gene: TRBV7-9; J gene: TRBJ2-4; clone size: -; D gene: -
CDR3 DNA: TGTGCCAGCAGTCTTACAGGGTCTAATGAAAAACTGTTTTTT; CDR3 protein: CASSLTGSNEKLFF; V gene: TRBV6-5; J gene: TRBJ1-4; clone size: -; D gene: -
CDR3 DNA: TGTGCCAGTCAGACAGGCGCGGGCTATGGCTACACCTTC; CDR3 protein: CASQTGAGYGYTF; V gene: TRBV27; J gene: TRBJ1-2; clone size: -; D gene: -
CDR3 DNA: TGCGCCAGCAGACGACAGCGGTCGACCACTGAAGCTTTCTTT; CDR3 protein: CASRRQRSTTEAFF; V gene: TRBV4-3; J gene: TRBJ1-1; clone size: -; D gene: -
CDR3 DNA: TGTGCCAGCAGCCCGACGGGACTCCCGGTCACCGGGGAGCTGTTTTTT; CDR3 protein: CASSPTGLPVTGELFF; V gene: TRBV7-3; J gene: TRBJ2-2; clone size: -; D gene: -
CDR3 DNA: TGTGCCGCCCCTGGGGTGAGGAGAAACATTCAGTACTTC; CDR3 protein: CAAPGVRRNIQYF; V gene: TRBV6-5; J gene: TRBJ2-4; clone size: -; D gene: -
CDR3 DNA: TGCAGTGCTAGGGAGACCGAAGAAGCTTTCTTT; CDR3 protein: CSARETEEAFF; V gene: TRBV20-1; J gene: TRBJ1-1; clone size: -; D gene: -
CDR3 DNA: TGTGCCAGTAGTATCCTCCCCGGGACCGCCGATTCTAATGAAAAACTGTTTTTT; CDR3 protein: CASSILPGTADSNEKLFF; V gene: TRBV19; J gene: TRBJ1-4; clone size: -; D gene: -
CDR3 DNA: TGTGCCAGCAGTAGAGGGACAGGGAGTAAGTTCTTC; CDR3 protein: CASSRGTGSKFF; V gene: TRBV5-4; J gene: TRBJ2-1; clone size: -; D gene: TRBD1
CDR3 DNA: TGTGCCAGTAAGGGGATATTGGATTCACCCCTCCACTTT; CDR3 protein: CASKGILDSPLHF; V gene: TRBV19; J gene: TRBJ1-6; clone size: few; D gene: -
CDR3 DNA: TGTGCCAGCAGCCCATCCCCCGGCGGAGGCACAGATACGCAGTATTTT; CDR3 protein: CASSPSPGGGTDTQYF; V gene: TRBV5-6; J gene: TRBJ2-3; clone size: -; D gene: -
CDR3 DNA: TGTGCCAGTAGTATGGTGACAGGGGTAATGAACACTGAAGCTTTCTTT; CDR3 protein: CASSMVTGVMNTEAFF; V gene: TRBV19; J gene: TRBJ1-1; clone size: -; D gene: TRBD1
CDR3 DNA: TGTGCCAGCAGTCTTGGGCGGGGGGAAGGCTACACCTTC; CDR3 protein: CASSLGRGEGYTF; V gene: TRBV12-3/TRBV12-4; J gene: TRBJ1-2; clone size: few; D gene: -
CDR3 DNA: TGCGCCAGCAGCCAAGACTACACCGGGGAGCTGTTTTTT; CDR3 protein: CASSQDYTGELFF; V gene: TRBV4-3; J gene: TRBJ2-2; clone size: -; D gene: -
CDR3 DNA: TGTGCCAGCTCACCGACCGAGAACTATGGCTACACCTTC; CDR3 protein: CASSPTENYGYTF; V gene: TRBV18; J gene: TRBJ1-2; clone size: -; D gene: -
CDR3 DNA: TGTGCCAGAAGCTTTGAGGGTGAAAGCTCCTATAATTCACCCCTCCACTTT; CDR3 protein: CARSFEGESSYNSPLHF; V gene: TRBV5-3; J gene: TRBJ1-6; clone size: few; D gene: -
CDR3 DNA: TGTGCCAGCAGCGTCAGACAGGACGCTAACTATGGCTACACCTTC; CDR3 protein: CASSVRQDANYGYTF; V gene: TRBV9; J gene: TRBJ1-2; clone size: few; D gene: -
CDR3 DNA: TGTGCCATCCGAAGCCGGAACACCGGGGAGCTGTTTTTT; CDR3 protein: CAIRSRNTGELFF; V gene: TRBV24-1; J gene: TRBJ2-2; clone size: -; D gene: -
CDR3 DNA: TGTGCCACCAGTGACCCCGGACTAGCGGGAGTAGATACGCAGTATTTT; CDR3 protein: CATSDPGLAGVDTQYF; V gene: TRBV24-1; J gene: TRBJ2-3; clone size: -; D gene: TRBD2
CDR3 DNA: TGTGCCAGCAGCTTAGGATCTTTCGGGGTGGGTGAGCAGTTCTTC; CDR3 protein: CASSLGSFGVGEQFF; V gene: TRBV7-8; J gene: TRBJ2-1; clone size: -; D gene: -
CDR3 DNA: TGTGCCAGCAGTTCCTGGTCCATCGTGAACACTGAAGCTTTCTTT; CDR3 protein: CASSSWSIVNTEAFF; V gene: TRBV27; J gene: TRBJ1-1; clone size: once; D gene: -
CDR3 DNA: TGTGCCAGCAGCTCGGAGACGGACAGGGACCAGCCCCAGCATTTT; CDR3 protein: CASSSETDRDQPQHF; V gene: TRBV5-6; J gene: TRBJ1-5; clone size: -; D gene: TRBD1
CDR3 DNA: TGTGCCAGCAGTTACCCCGCTCAGGGGTTCCAGCCCCAGCATTTT; CDR3 protein: CASSYPAQGFQPQHF; V gene: TRBV6-6; J gene: TRBJ1-5; clone size: -; D gene: -
CDR3 DNA: TGTGCCAGCAACACCCGAAGGTCAACTAATGAAAAACTGTTTTTT; CDR3 protein: CASNTRRSTNEKLFF; V gene: TRBV2; J gene: TRBJ1-4; clone size: once; D gene: -
CDR3 DNA: TGTGCCAGCAGCCATATCTCGGGGCTAGCCAAAAACATTCAGTACTTC; CDR3 protein: CASSHISGLAKNIQYF; V gene: TRBV3-1/TRBV3-2; J gene: TRBJ2-4; clone size: -; D gene: -
CDR3 DNA: TGTGCCAGCAGTGAACGGCAATCCTACAATGAGCAGTTCTTC; CDR3 protein: CASSERQSYNEQFF; V gene: TRBV6-1; J gene: TRBJ2-1; clone size: -; D gene: -
CDR3 DNA: TGTGCCAGCAGATACAACAGGGCACCTGCCCACTTT; CDR3 protein: CASRYNRAPAHF; V gene: TRBV12-3/TRBV12-4; J gene: TRBJ1-6; clone size: -; D gene: -
CDR3 DNA: TGTGCCAGTAGTAAACCCCAGCTCAATCAGCCCCAGCATTTT; CDR3 protein: CASSKPQLNQPQHF; V gene: TRBV19; J gene: TRBJ1-5; clone size: -; D gene: -
CDR3 DNA: TGTGCCAGCAGCTTTGCAGGGCTGGACACTGAAGCTTTCTTT; CDR3 protein: CASSFAGLDTEAFF; V gene: TRBV11-2; J gene: TRBJ1-1; clone size: -; D gene: -
CDR3 DNA: TGTGCCAGCAGCTTAGATCCCAGGACAGGGGCCTACGAGCAGTACTTC; CDR3 protein: CASSLDPRTGAYEQYF; V gene: TRBV11-3; J gene: TRBJ2-7; clone size: -; D gene: TRBD1
CDR3 DNA: TGTGCCAGTGGCCGGACCGCCCTCCCAGATACGCAGTATTTT; CDR3 protein: CASGRTALPDTQYF; V gene: TRBV19; J gene: TRBJ2-3; clone size: -; D gene: -
CDR3 DNA: TGTGCCAGCAAAGGACAGACTAATTCACCCCTCCACTTT; CDR3 protein: CASKGQTNSPLHF; V gene: TRBV6-6; J gene: TRBJ1-6; clone size: -; D gene: -
CDR3 DNA: TGTGCCAGCAGCGTAGATAGGGGGGGAGAGACCCAGTACTTC; CDR3 protein: CASSVDRGGETQYF; V gene: TRBV9; J gene: TRBJ2-5; clone size: -; D gene: -
CDR3 DNA: TGCGCCAGCAGCTTAGGACTAGCGGGAGCTCGGAGGCAAGAGACCCAGTACTTC; CDR3 protein: CASSLGLAGARRQETQYF; V gene: TRBV5-1; J gene: TRBJ2-5; clone size: -; D gene: TRBD2
CDR3 DNA: TGCGCCAGCAGCTCCATGACAGCGGGCTATGGCTACACCTTC; CDR3 protein: CASSSMTAGYGYTF; V gene: TRBV5-1; J gene: TRBJ1-2; clone size: -; D gene: -
CDR3 DNA: TGTGCCAGCAGTGACCCTAGCGTTATCTACGAGCAGTACTTC; CDR3 protein: CASSDPSVIYEQYF; V gene: TRBV2; J gene: TRBJ2-7; clone size: few; D gene: -
CDR3 DNA: TGCGCCAGCAGCCAAGGTCCAAGCGGGGGACCCGTGGGGGAGCAGTTCTTC; CDR3 protein: CASSQGPSGGPVGEQFF; V gene: TRBV4-1; J gene: TRBJ2-1; clone size: once; D gene: TRBD2
CDR3 DNA: TGTGCCAGCAGTAAGACCGGGACAGCCACCGGGGAGCTGTTTTTT; CDR3 protein: CASSKTGTATGELFF; V gene: TRBV27; J gene: TRBJ2-2; clone size: -; D gene: TRBD1
CDR3 DNA: TGTGCCAGCAGCCTGACTAGCGGAGGCTACAATGAGCAGTTCTTC; CDR3 protein: CASSLTSGGYNEQFF; V gene: TRBV9; J gene: TRBJ2-1; clone size: few; D gene: TRBD2
CDR3 DNA: TGTGCCAGCAGTTCACTAGCGGGGCAATCCTACGAGCAGTACTTC; CDR3 protein: CASSSLAGQSYEQYF; V gene: TRBV7-2; J gene: TRBJ2-7; clone size: few; D gene: TRBD2
CDR3 DNA: TGCGCCAGCAGCTCGGGACTAGCGGAGAGACCTCTCAAAAACATTCAGTACTTC; CDR3 protein: CASSSGLAERPLKNIQYF; V gene: TRBV5-1; J gene: TRBJ2-4; clone size: -; D gene: TRBD2
CDR3 DNA: TGCGCCAGCAGCCAAGCCCGGGGGGTCGATCTGCGCAATGAGCAGTTCTTC; CDR3 protein: CASSQARGVDLRNEQFF; V gene: TRBV4-1; J gene: TRBJ2-1; clone size: few; D gene: TRBD2
CDR3 DNA: TGTGCCAGCAGTACAGGGGTCAGCACTGAAGCTTTCTTT; CDR3 protein: CASSTGVSTEAFF; V gene: TRBV6-4; J gene: TRBJ1-1; clone size: -; D gene: TRBD1
CDR3 DNA: TGCGCCAGCAGCCAAGATGAAAGGGGAGGAAACACCATATATTTT; CDR3 protein: CASSQDERGGNTIYF; V gene: TRBV4-3; J gene: TRBJ1-3; clone size: -; D gene: -
CDR3 DNA: TGTGCCAGCAGTGAAGCTGTACAGGGGGGTTACGAGCAGTACTTC; CDR3 protein: CASSEAVQGGYEQYF; V gene: TRBV6-1; J gene: TRBJ2-7; clone size: -; D gene: TRBD1